The T cell receptor beta chain under discussion was sequenced for a study of tissue T cells after allogeneic stem cell transplantation. Stated time point: mouse harvest day 14 after allogeneic transplant. Each mouse received 10^7 T-cell-depleted marrow cells plus 10^6 splenic CD5+ T cells by tail vein. Tissues came from B6→BALB/c major-mismatch GVHD mice at day 7 or 14. This clone came up a few times. The antigen is unknown. Germline and genes: mouse. The CDR3 extends 1 residue past the end of the read, so its final part is completed from the germline J gene. General observations from the study: Motif-based clustering found tissue-specific repertoire signatures shared across patients, though few clones were shared.

TCRdb's copy holds only in-frame clones and misses some; the assay was immunoSEQ multiplex PCR. The table has around 6,800 clones, approximately 34% seen once. V lost 4 bases, J lost 0 bases, and 8 bases lay in between. The CDR3 length is 14 residues. Germline loops: CDR1 KGHPV, CDR2 FQNQEV (reference sequence). This clonotype was sampled from a female BALB/c mouse given C57BL/6 T cells with graft-versus-host disease after an allogeneic hematopoietic cell transplant. The genes are TRBV26 and TRBJ2-4; D is perhaps TRBD2 (6 bases). Sequencing input: skin. CDR3 sequence: CASSPLGSQNTLYF. CDR3 DNA, as far as it was read: TGTGCCAGCAGTCCACTGGGTAGTCAAAACACCTTGTAC.